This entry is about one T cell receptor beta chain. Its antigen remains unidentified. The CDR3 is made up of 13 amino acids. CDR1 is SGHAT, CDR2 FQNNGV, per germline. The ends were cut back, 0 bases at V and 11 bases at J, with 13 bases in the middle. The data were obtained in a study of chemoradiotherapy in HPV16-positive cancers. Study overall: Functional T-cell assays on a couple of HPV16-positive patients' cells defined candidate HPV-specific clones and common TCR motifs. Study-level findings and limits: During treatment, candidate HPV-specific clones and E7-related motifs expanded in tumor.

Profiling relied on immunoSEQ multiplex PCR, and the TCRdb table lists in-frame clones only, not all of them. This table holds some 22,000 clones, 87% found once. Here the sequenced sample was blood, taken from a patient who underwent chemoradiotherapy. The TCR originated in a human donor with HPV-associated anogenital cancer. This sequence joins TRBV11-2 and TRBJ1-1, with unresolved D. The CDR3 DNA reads TGTGCCAGCAGCTTAGATTTGGCTACAGCGGCTTTCTTT. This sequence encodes CASSLDLATAAFF. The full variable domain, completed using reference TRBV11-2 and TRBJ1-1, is EAGVAQSPRYKIIEKRQSVAFWCNPISGHATLYWYQQILGQGPKLLIQFQNNGVVDDSQLPKDRFSAERLKGVDSTLKIQPAKLEDSAVYLCASSLDLATAAFFGQGTRLTVV.